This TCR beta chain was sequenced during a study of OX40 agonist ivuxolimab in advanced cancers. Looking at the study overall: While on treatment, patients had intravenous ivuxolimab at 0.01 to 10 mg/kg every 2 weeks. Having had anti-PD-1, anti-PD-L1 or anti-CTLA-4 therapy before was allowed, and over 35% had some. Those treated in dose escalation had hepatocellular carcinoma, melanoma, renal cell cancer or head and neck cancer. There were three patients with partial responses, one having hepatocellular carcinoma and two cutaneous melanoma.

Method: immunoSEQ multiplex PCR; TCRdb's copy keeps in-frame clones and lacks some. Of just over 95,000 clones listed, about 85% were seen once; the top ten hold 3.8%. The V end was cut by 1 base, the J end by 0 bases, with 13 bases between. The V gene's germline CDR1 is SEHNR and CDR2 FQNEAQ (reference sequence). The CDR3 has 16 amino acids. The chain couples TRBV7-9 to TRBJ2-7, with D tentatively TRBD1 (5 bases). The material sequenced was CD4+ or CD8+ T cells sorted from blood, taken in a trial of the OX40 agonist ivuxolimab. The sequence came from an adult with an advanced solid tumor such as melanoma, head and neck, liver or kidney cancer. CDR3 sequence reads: CASSLDLFRGSYEQYF. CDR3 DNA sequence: TGTGCCAGCAGCTTAGACCTTTTTAGGGGCTCCTACGAGCAGTACTTC.